This TCR beta chain was recorded in a study of T cells in localized non-small cell lung cancer. As for this clone: Its target is unknown.

The table came from immunoSEQ multiplex PCR; TCRdb's copy has only in-frame clones and leaves some out. The data show 2,000 or so clones, roughly 38% seen once. Study-wide findings and caveats: Only one tumor region was sequenced, so heterogeneity remains possible. Higher T cell density in the blood was associated with longer overall survival, whereas higher adjacent-lung clonality associated with shorter survival. Adjacent uninvolved lung tissue had the highest T cell clonality, exceeding tumor. Appearing in adjacent lung were a median approximately 50 of the top 100 tumor clones.

The receptor's source is a male donor at least 60 years old with stage II lung adenocarcinoma. Sequenced here: lung tumor tissue, sampled before any cancer treatment.

This CDR3 is CASSDNRGHTEAFF. The CDR3 nucleotides are TGTGCCAGCAGCGACAACAGGGGGCACACTGAAGCTTTCTTT. V is TRBV7-6 and J is TRBJ1-1, with TRBD1 matching over 9 bases. This CDR3 spans 14 amino acids. Germline loops: CDR1 SGHVS, CDR2 FNYEAQ. V lost 5 bases, J lost 3 bases, and 4 bases stayed unmatched.